Below, 15 T cell receptor beta chains from the same sample are listed, as sequenced in a study of blood T cell repertoires in COVID-19. Assay: immunoSEQ multiplex PCR; the TCRdb copy retains only in-frame clones and omits some. Among approximately 84,000 clones, approximately 87% were seen once, and the ten largest hold roughly 10%. Sequencing input: peripheral blood. The receptors were gathered from a human donor in a cohort sampled during active COVID-19.

CDR3 sequence reads: CASSQDRGAGDTQYF. CDR3 in DNA: TGCGCCAGCAGCCAAGATCGGGGGGCTGGGGATACGCAGTATTTT. This chain links TRBV4-1 with TRBJ2-3; D may be TRBD2 (7 bases). V lost 0 bases and J 6 bases, leaving 13 bases between the germline ends. From germline, CDR1 is MGHRA and CDR2 YSYEKL. The CDR3 is 15 residues long.

This chain uses TRBV28 with TRBJ1-4, with TRBD1 as a possible D gene (5 bases). The V end was cut by 10 bases, the J end by 5 bases, with 14 bases between. Germline CDR1 MDHEN, CDR2 SYDVKM. This CDR3 contains 13 residues. In DNA, the CDR3 is TGTGCCATCTCCGGGGGGGGGAATGAAAAACTGTTTTTT. Translation: CAISGGGNEKLFF.

The rearrangement links TRBV5-6 to TRBJ1-3; 7 nucleotides align to TRBD1. In germline, CDR1 is SGHDT, CDR2 YYEEEE. The CDR3 consists of 17 residues. The trim removed 0 bases at V and 1 base at J, leaving 7 bases unmatched. The CDR3 spells CASSLDPGQHSGNTIYF. CDR3 in DNA: TGTGCCAGCAGCTTGGACCCGGGACAGCATTCTGGAAACACCATATATTTT.

There are a few counts of this clone. The genes are TRBV6-5 and TRBJ1-5, with unresolved D. The V and J ends lost 6 bases and 2 bases respectively, with 11 bases between them. The CDR3 covers 14 residues. CDR1 is MNHEY and CDR2 is SVGAGI in the germline V gene. The CDR3 is CASSAQNGNQPQHF. In nucleotides, the CDR3 is TGTGCCAGCAGCGCCCAGAATGGCAATCAGCCCCAGCATTTT.

This clone was counted ten times or more. The chain links TRBV4-2 to TRBJ2-7; 7 bases match TRBD2. V was clipped by 3 bases and J by 8 bases; unmatched bases: 19. This CDR3 comprises 17 residues. Germline V gene sequence: CDR1 LGHNA, CDR2 YNFKEQ. The CDR3 region has the DNA TGTGCCAGCAGCCATGGGCAAACGGGACTACCAGTTGGTAAGCAGTACTTC. Translation gives CASSHGQTGLPVGKQYF.

V usage is TRBV15 and J usage is TRBJ2-1; 9 bases agree with TRBD1. Trimming at V came to 1 base and at J to 8 bases, leaving 9 bases not matched to a gene. The CDR3 sequence is 16 residues long. CDR1 is LNHNV, CDR2 YYDKDF, per germline (reference sequence). CDR3 in DNA: TGTGCCACCAGCAGAGGGGACAGGGCCTTGAGGGATGAGCAGTTCTTC. The encoded protein is CATSRGDRALRDEQFF. Drawing the rest from reference TRBV15 and TRBJ2-1, the complete variable domain is DAMVIQNPRYQVTQFGKPVTLSCSQTLNHNVMYWYQQKSSQAPKLLFHYYDKDFNNEADTPDNFQSRRPNTSFCFLDIRSPGLGDTAMYLCATSRGDRALRDEQFFGPGTRLTVL.

The chain carries TRBV19 and TRBJ1-6; possible D gene TRBD1, 5 bases. The CDR3 extends over 17 amino acids. Trimming removed 5 bases at V and 4 bases at J, with 18 bases between. Germline assignment: CDR1 LNHDA and CDR2 SQIVND (reference sequence). In DNA form, the CDR3 reads TGTGCCAGTAGTCTCACGCAAGACAGCGGGTATAATTCACCCCTCCACTTT. Translating it yields CASSLTQDSGYNSPLHF.

The chain uses TRBV7-2 and TRBJ2-6; D remains unclear. The V end was cut by 1 base, the J end by 1 base, with 5 bases between. This CDR3 has 15 amino acids. Germline loops: CDR1 SGHTA, CDR2 FQGNSA. CDR3 nucleotide sequence: TGTGCCAGCAGCTTAGACAGATCTGGGGCCAACGTCCTGACTTTC. It is translated as CASSLDRSGANVLTF.

V is TRBV3-1 (or the pseudogene TRBV3-2) and J is TRBJ2-5; weak D call: TRBD2 (6 bases). Between the trimmed V and J ends, which lost 2 bases and 5 bases, there was a span of 9 bases. CDR1 LGHDT and CDR2 YNNKEL come from the germline V gene (reference sequence). This CDR3 has 13 residues. The CDR3 loop is CASSQTSQETQYF. The CDR3 bases are TGTGCCAGCAGCCAAACTAGCCAGGAGACCCAGTACTTC.

The rearrangement links TRBV10-3 to TRBJ1-4; perhaps TRBD1 as D (5 bases). Germline CDR1 reads ENHRY; CDR2 reads SYGVKD. This CDR3 is 13 amino acids long. Trimming pared 8 bases from V and 0 bases from J, leaving 7 bases between. The CDR3 sequence is CAIAGPTNEKLFF. The DNA of the CDR3 is TGTGCCATCGCAGGGCCAACTAATGAAAAACTGTTTTTT.

With regard to this clone: Within the sample, other DNA sequences also encode this same CDR3. The gene calls are TRBV11-2 and TRBJ2-3; D gene uncertain. The CDR3 runs 13 residues. CDR1 is SGHAT, CDR2 FQNNGV, per germline. V lost 5 bases to trimming and J lost 4 bases, with 10 bases between them. The CDR3, as DNA: TGTGCCAGCAGCCCAGTTATTCCAGATACGCAGTATTTT. This sequence encodes CASSPVIPDTQYF.

V and J are TRBV11-1 and TRBJ2-7; D may be TRBD1 (6 bases). CDR1 and CDR2 from the germline V gene are SGHAT and FQDESV (reference sequence). V was shortened by 5 bases and J by 0 bases, with 11 bases between the two germline ends. CDR3 size: 14 residues. The CDR3 region has the DNA TGTGCCAGCAGCCCCTCCAGGGGCTCCTACGAGCAGTACTTC. It is translated as CASSPSRGSYEQYF.

The rearrangement uses TRBV4-1 and TRBJ1-2; TRBD1 aligns across 9 bases. Per the germline V gene, CDR1 is MGHRA and CDR2 is YSYEKL. Trimming at V came to 0 bases and at J to 4 bases, leaving 9 bases not matched to a gene. The CDR3 extends over 17 amino acids. The CDR3 spells CASSQDRSGQGVYGYTF. The CDR3 DNA reads TGCGCCAGCAGCCAAGATAGATCGGGACAGGGTGTCTATGGCTACACCTTC.

This clone appeared a single time. This chain connects TRBV9 to TRBJ1-6, with 8 bases that match TRBD1. The CDR3 extends over 15 amino acids. Trimming took 0 bases from V and 9 from J; bases not matched to a gene: 5. From germline, CDR1 is SGDLS and CDR2 YYNGEE. The CDR3 DNA sequence: TGTGCCAGCAGCGTAGGACAGGGGTATGGTTCACCCCTCCACTTT. This sequence encodes CASSVGQGYGSPLHF.

The CDR3 reads CASSLNRGLDWSDEQFF. CDR3 bases: TGTGCCAGCAGCTTAAACAGGGGGCTCGATTGGAGCGATGAGCAGTTCTTC. The chain links TRBV7-3 to TRBJ2-1; 9 nucleotides agree with TRBD1. Germline-derived CDR1 and CDR2 are SGHTA and FQGTGA. The CDR3 runs 17 residues. The trim removed 1 base at V and 8 bases at J, leaving 12 bases unmatched. The variable domain in full, with the rest retrieved from reference TRBV7-3 and TRBJ2-1, is GAGVSQTPSNKVTEKGKYVELRCDPISGHTALYWYRQSLGQGPEFLIYFQGTGAADDSGLPNDRFFAVRPEGSVSTLKIQRTERGDSAVYLCASSLNRGLDWSDEQFFGPGTRLTVL.